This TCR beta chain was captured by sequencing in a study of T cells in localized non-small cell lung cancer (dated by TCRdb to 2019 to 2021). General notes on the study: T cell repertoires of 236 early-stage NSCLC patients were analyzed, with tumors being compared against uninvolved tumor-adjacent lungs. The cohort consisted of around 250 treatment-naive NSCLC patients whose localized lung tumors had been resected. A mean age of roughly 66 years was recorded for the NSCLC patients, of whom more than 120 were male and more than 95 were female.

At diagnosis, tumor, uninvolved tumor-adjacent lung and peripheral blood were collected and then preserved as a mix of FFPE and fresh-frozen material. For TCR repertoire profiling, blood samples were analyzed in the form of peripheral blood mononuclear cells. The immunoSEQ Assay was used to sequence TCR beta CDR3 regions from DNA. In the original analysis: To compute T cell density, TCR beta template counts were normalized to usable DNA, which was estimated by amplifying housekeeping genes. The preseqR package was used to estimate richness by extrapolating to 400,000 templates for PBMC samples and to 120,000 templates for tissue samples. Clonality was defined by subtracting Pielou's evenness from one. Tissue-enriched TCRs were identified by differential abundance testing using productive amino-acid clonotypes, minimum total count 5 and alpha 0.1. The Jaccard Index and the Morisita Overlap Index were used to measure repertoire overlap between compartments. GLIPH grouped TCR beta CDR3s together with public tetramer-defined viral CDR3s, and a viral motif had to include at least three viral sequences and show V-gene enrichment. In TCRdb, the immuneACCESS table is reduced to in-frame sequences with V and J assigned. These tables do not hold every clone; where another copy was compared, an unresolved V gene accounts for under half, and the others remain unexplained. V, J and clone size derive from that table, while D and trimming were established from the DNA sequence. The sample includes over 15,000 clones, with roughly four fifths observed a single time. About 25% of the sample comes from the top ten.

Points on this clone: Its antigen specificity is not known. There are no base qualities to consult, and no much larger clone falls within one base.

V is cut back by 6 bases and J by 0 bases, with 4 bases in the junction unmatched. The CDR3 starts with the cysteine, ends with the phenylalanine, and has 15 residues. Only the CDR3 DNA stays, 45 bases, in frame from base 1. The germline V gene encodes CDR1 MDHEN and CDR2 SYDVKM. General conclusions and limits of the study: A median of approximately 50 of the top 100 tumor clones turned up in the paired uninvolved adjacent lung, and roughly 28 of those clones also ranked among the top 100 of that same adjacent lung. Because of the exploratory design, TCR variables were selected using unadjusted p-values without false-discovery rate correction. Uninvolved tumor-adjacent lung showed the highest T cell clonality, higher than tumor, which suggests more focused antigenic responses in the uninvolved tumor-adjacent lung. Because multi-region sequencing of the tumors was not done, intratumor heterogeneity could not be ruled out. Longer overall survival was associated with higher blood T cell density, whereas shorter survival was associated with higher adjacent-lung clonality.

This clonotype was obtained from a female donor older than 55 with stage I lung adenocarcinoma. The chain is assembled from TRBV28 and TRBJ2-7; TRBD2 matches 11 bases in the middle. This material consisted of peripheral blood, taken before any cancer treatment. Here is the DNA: TGTGCCAGCAGACCTAGCGGGGGGAGCTCCTACGAGCAGTACTTC. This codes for CASRPSGGSSYEQYF.